Sequencing of this T cell receptor (beta chain) was carried out in a study of OX40 agonist ivuxolimab in advanced cancers. For the wider study: The costimulatory receptor OX40 (CD134) was targeted by ivuxolimab, a fully human IgG2 agonistic monoclonal antibody. Intravenous ivuxolimab was administered to patients every 2 weeks at six dose levels: 0.01, 0.1, 0.3, 1.5, 3 and 10 mg/kg. Among the approximately 50 dose-escalation patients, about 19 had hepatocellular carcinoma, roughly 15 melanoma, 9 renal cell carcinoma and 9 head and neck cancer. In the dose-escalation cohort, more than 80% of patients were male, and the mean age was 60 years with a range of roughly 20 to 79. Patients were allowed to have had prior anti-PD-1, anti-PD-L1 or anti-CTLA-4 therapy, and about 40% of the dose-escalation patients had been treated with checkpoint inhibitors. Three dose-escalation patients achieved partial responses, one with hepatocellular carcinoma and two with cutaneous melanoma. Peripheral TCRbeta sequencing aimed to test whether ivuxolimab altered TCR sequence diversity and caused clonal T-cell expansion. The paper describes the monotherapy dose-escalation part (N of about 50 patients) of the phase I trial of ivuxolimab.

Patients with a history of autoimmune disease or receiving systemic immunosuppression were excluded from the trial. Peripheral blood for TCR sequencing was collected from all dose cohorts at baseline, on cycle 4 day 1, and on cycle 7 day 1. The samples were taken from a phase I, first-in-human, multicenter, open-label dose-escalation trial of ivuxolimab. Adults with locally advanced or metastatic melanoma, renal cell carcinoma, hepatocellular carcinoma or head and neck squamous cell carcinoma were enrolled in the trial. CD4+ and CD8+ T cells were sorted separately from peripheral blood before TCR sequencing. Genomic DNA was isolated from the sorted cells so that the TCRbeta CDR3 region could be sequenced. TCRbeta CDR3 regions were sequenced using the immunoSEQ Assay. TCRdb stores this immuneACCESS table with in-frame sequences only. Part of the clones is absent; in the studies checked, under half of the shortfall reflects unresolved V genes, and no reason is known for the rest. This sample holds tens of thousands of clones; roughly 89% were observed only once. Around 0.56% of the sample is taken by the ten largest.

In the case of this clone: Its antigen is unknown. Base quality data are lacking; no much larger clone is found one base away.

From the cysteine up to the phenylalanine, the CDR3 has a length of 12 residues. Only the CDR3 portion is preserved as DNA: 36 bases, with reading frame beginning at the first base. Based on the germline V gene, the CDR1 and CDR2 sequences are SGHVS and FNYEAQ. At the junction V is shortened by 5 bases and J by 3 bases, with 8 bases in between. Study-wide findings and limitations: At doses of 0.1 to 3.0 mg/kg, clonal expansion of both CD4+ and CD8+ blood T cells was observed from baseline to week 6. Low levels of normalized T-cell clonal expansion were also seen in some nonresponding patients. Partial responders in the 0.1-3.0 mg/kg groups had among the lowest normalized peripheral clonal expansion, especially among CD8+ T cells. The antigen specificity of the clonally expanded peripheral T cells was not determined. After ivuxolimab, CD8+ T cells had more expanded clones than CD4+ T cells on average.

Sequencing used CD4+ or CD8+ T cells sorted from blood, obtained in a trial of the OX40 agonist ivuxolimab. This receptor was identified in an adult with an advanced solid tumor such as melanoma, head and neck, liver or kidney cancer. Here the chain combines TRBV7-6 and TRBJ2-7; TRBD2 could be the D gene, as 6 bases match. In nucleotide form, the sequence is TGTGCCAGCAGCCCGCGGGGCTACGAGCAGTACTTC. Translated, it gives CASSPRGYEQYF.